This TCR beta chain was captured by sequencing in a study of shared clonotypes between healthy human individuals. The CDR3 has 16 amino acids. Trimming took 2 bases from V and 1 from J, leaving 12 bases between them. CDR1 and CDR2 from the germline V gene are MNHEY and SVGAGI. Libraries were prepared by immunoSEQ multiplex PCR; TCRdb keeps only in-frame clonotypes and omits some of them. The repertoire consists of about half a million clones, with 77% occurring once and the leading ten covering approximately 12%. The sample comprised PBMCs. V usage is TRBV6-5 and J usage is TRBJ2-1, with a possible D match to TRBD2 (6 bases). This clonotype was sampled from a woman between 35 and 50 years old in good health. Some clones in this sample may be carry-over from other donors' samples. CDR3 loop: CASSYGSGQSYNEQFF. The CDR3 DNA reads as TGTGCCAGCAGTTACGGAAGCGGGCAGTCCTACAATGAGCAGTTCTTC.